The 24 T cell receptor beta chains given below trace back to one sample, sequenced in a study of CD8+CD57+ T cells in acquired aplastic anemia. Researchers used genomic DNA as the template to profile TCR beta VDJ and CDR3. Each CDR3 protein gets one entry after TCRdb re-called the reads with MiXCR. The sample holds 350,000 to 450,000 distinct CDR3 sequences, 65% to 80% seen once. Sequenced input: sorted CD4+, CD8+, or CD8+CD57+ T cells (not recorded which) from PBMCs. The source of these receptors is a human donor in good health, serving as a control.

The sample holds one count of this clonotype. The V and J genes are TRBV20-1 and TRBJ2-1, with 9 bases matching TRBD2. Per germline, CDR1 DFQATT and CDR2 SNEGSKA (reference sequence). The ends lost 0 bases at V and 10 bases at J; junction bases unmatched: 7. The CDR3 contains 14 residues. The CDR3 loop reads CSARDAGLAREQFF. CDR3 nucleotides: TGCAGTGCTAGAGACGCGGGACTAGCAAGAGAGCAGTTCTTC.

A note on this clonotype: One junction end disagrees with the germline gene, perhaps due to a read error. This chain connects TRBV2 to TRBJ2-7; 8 bases are shared with TRBD2. Per germline, CDR1 SNHLY and CDR2 FYNNEI. CDR3 length: 15 amino acids. The CDR3 DNA reads TGCGCCAGCAGCCAAGATGGCGGGGGGCAGGGCGAGCAGTACTTC. This encodes CASSQDGGGQGEQYF.

Many counts were recorded for this clonotype. The chain uses TRBV5-1 and TRBJ2-1; D unclear. The CDR3 spans 14 residues. Germline V gives CDR1 SGHRS, CDR2 YFSETQ. V lost 0 bases, J lost 0 bases, and 4 bases lay in between. CDR3 sequence reads: CASSLAVSYNEQFF. The CDR3, as DNA: TGCGCCAGCAGCTTGGCTGTCTCCTACAATGAGCAGTTCTTC.

For this clonotype: The junction shows a germline mismatch at one end, possibly a read error. J is TRBJ2-7 and V is TRBV10-3; 7 nucleotides line up with TRBD2. Per germline, CDR1 ENHRY and CDR2 SYGVKD. This CDR3 is built from 12 residues. The CDR3 sequence: CPMRGRGYEQYF. The DNA of the CDR3 is TGTCCCATGAGAGGGCGGGGGTACGAGCAGTACTTC.

The J gene is TRBJ1-4, the V gene TRBV11-2; D gene unclear. V was pared by 5 bases and J by 5 bases, with 15 bases between. The CDR3 consists of 15 residues. CDR1 SGHAT and CDR2 FQNNGV come from the germline V gene. CDR3 protein: CASSPKTQTNEKLFF. In DNA form, the CDR3 reads TGTGCCAGCAGCCCCAAGACGCAGACAAATGAAAAACTGTTTTTT.

The chain links TRBV20-1 to TRBJ2-7; a weak D match, TRBD1 (5 bases). V was clipped by 3 bases and J by 5 bases, with 17 bases between them. The germline V gene has CDR1 DFQATT and CDR2 SNEGSKA (reference sequence). There are 14 residues in the CDR3. The CDR3 DNA follows: TGCAGTGCTAGGGTTGGCCCGACAGACAACGAGCAGTACTTC. It specifies CSARVGPTDNEQYF.

This clonotype has only one observation. The genes are TRBV19 and TRBJ1-1, with 8 bases identical to TRBD1. Trimming took 7 bases from V and 1 from J; bases not matched to a gene: 5. This CDR3 has 14 amino acids. Germline V gene lookup returns CDR1 LNHDA and CDR2 SQIVND (reference sequence). The CDR3 loop is CASTQGEGNTEAFF. CDR3 bases: TGTGCCAGTACACAGGGGGAGGGGAACACTGAAGCTTTCTTT.

Note on this clonotype: The conserved phenylalanine or tryptophan normally closing the CDR3 is absent here, so this likely arose from a read error. No DNA is shown, since the ends of the CDR3 on it are uncertain; the CDR3 is the one TCRdb lists. The rearrangement joins TRBV12-3 or TRBV12-4 to TRBJ1-1. 13 amino acids form the CDR3, both terminal residues included. Here the CDR3 reads CASSSDTDAFSFQ.

This clonotype was observed many times. The V and J genes are TRBV7-2 and TRBJ1-5; tentatively, D is TRBD1 (6 bases). This CDR3 comprises 15 residues. The germline V and J ends were trimmed by 3 bases and 6 bases, with 15 bases remaining between them. CDR1 and CDR2 (germline): SGHTA, FQGNSA. This chain's CDR3 is CASSFRGALGQPQHF. CDR3 nucleotides: TGTGCCAGCAGCTTCCGGGGGGCGCTGGGTCAGCCCCAGCATTTT.

The CDR3 DNA is TGCGCCAGCAGAGTAACAGGGTCGCATTCCCCCTACGAGCAGTACTTC. Amino acids: CASRVTGSHSPYEQYF. The chain has TRBV5-1 and TRBJ2-7; a weak D match, TRBD1 (6 bases). Trimming removed 5 bases from V and 2 bases from J, with 20 bases in between. Germline lookup yields CDR1 SGHRS and CDR2 YFSETQ. The CDR3 loop spans 16 amino acids. Together with reference TRBV5-1 and TRBJ2-7, the CDR3 gives the full variable domain: KAGVTQTPRYLIKTRGQQVTLSCSPISGHRSVSWYQQTPGQGLQFLFEYFSETQRNKGNFPGRFSGRQFSNSRSEMNVSTLELGDSALYLCASRVTGSHSPYEQYFGPGTRLTVT.

This clonotype was seen a handful of times. The genes are TRBV7-3 and TRBJ2-1, with 9 bases fitting TRBD2. Germline lookup yields CDR1 SGHTA and CDR2 FQGTGA. This CDR3 contains 18 residues. V was pared by 5 bases and J by 6 bases, with 17 bases of the junction left unmatched. Here the CDR3 DNA reads TGTGCCAGCAGCCCCCGGACTAGCGCGAATAAACGAGGCAATGAGCAGTTCTTC. It translates to CASSPRTSANKRGNEQFF.

Only a few counts were recorded for this clonotype. The rearrangement uses TRBV6-1 and TRBJ2-3; D perhaps matches TRBD1 (6 bases). The CDR3 runs to 14 residues. V lost 5 bases, J lost 6 bases, and 15 bases lay in between. Germline V gene lookup returns CDR1 MNHNS and CDR2 SASEGT. CDR3 residues: CASSIQGNPDTQYF. CDR3 nucleotide sequence: TGTGCCAGCAGTATCCAGGGGAATCCCGATACGCAGTATTTT.

Concerning this clonotype: One junction end does not reproduce the germline sequence, and a read error may be involved. The rearrangement uses TRBV5-6 and TRBJ1-5, with D uncertain. In germline, CDR1 is SGHDT, CDR2 YYEEEE. The CDR3 runs to 12 residues. In DNA, the CDR3 is TGCGCCAGCAGCTTAAGGAGTCAGCCCCAGCATTTT. As protein: CASSLRSQPQHF.

The genes are TRBV29-1 and TRBJ1-1; possibly TRBD1 for D (6 bases). The CDR3 sequence is 16 residues long. Germline-derived CDR1 and CDR2 are SQVTM and ANQGSEA. V lost 4 bases and J 10 bases, leaving 28 bases between the germline ends. CDR3 in DNA: TGCAGCGTTGTTTCTGGCCGGGGGCGCCGACACCGGGGAGCTTTCTTT. This codes for CSVVSGRGRRHRGAFF.

This clonotype came up a few times. This chain links TRBV18 with TRBJ1-1; 9 bases line up with TRBD1. The CDR3 runs to 18 residues. CDR1 is KGHSH, CDR2 LQKENI, per germline. The J segment lost 0 bases and the V segment lost 2 bases, leaving 10 bases of the junction unmatched. For the CDR3, the DNA is TGTGCCAGCTCACCAGCTAACACAGGGGGCGGAATGAACACTGAAGCTTTCTTT. It codes for CASSPANTGGGMNTEAFF.

J is TRBJ2-7 and V is TRBV20-1, with a tentative D call TRBD1 (6 bases). Trimming left V 3 bases short and J 0 bases short, with 21 bases between. Germline lookup yields CDR1 DFQATT and CDR2 SNEGSKA (reference sequence). There are 17 residues in the CDR3. CDR3: CSASSLLTGLLSYEQYF. The CDR3 region has the DNA TGCAGTGCTAGTTCCCTTCTTACAGGGCTTCTCTCCTACGAGCAGTACTTC.

The V gene is TRBV29-1, the J gene TRBJ1-1; D is unresolved. V gave up 6 bases and J gave up 1 base, with 15 bases separating them. This CDR3 is built from 14 residues. The germline V gene has CDR1 SQVTM and CDR2 ANQGSEA. DNA for the CDR3: TGCAGCGTAGCACAGAGAGAGGGGAACACTGAAGCTTTCTTT. It is translated as CSVAQREGNTEAFF.

In DNA, the CDR3 is TGTGCCAGCAGCCGGTCCTTTGATGGCTACACCTTC. Encoded protein: CASSRSFDGYTF. The chain employs TRBV12-3 or TRBV12-4 and TRBJ1-2; D gene unclear. The V and J ends lost 6 bases and 6 bases respectively, with 11 bases between them. The CDR3 spans 12 residues.

The chain is built from TRBV9 and TRBJ1-6; perhaps TRBD1 as D (6 bases). Trimming took 0 bases from V and 17 from J, leaving 21 bases between them. Germline V gives CDR1 SGDLS, CDR2 YYNGEE. This CDR3 has 15 amino acids. The CDR3 region is CASSVVERGNTIFHF. The CDR3 DNA reads as TGTGCCAGCAGCGTAGTAGAAAGGGGGAACACCATATTCCACTTT.

This clonotype came up a few times. This sequence joins TRBV3-2 and TRBJ2-7; the D segment call TRBD1 is taken from the table without a DNA check. TRBV3-2 is marked as a pseudogene. The CDR3 has 16 residues. The CDR3 protein is CGSSGDRGKNSYEQYF. The CDR3 DNA follows: TGTGGCAGCAGCGGGGACAGGGGGAAAAACTCCTACGAGCAGTACTTC.

This chain joins TRBV15 and TRBJ1-6; D remains unclear. The CDR3 length is 19 residues. CDR1 LNHNV and CDR2 YYDKDF come from the germline V gene (reference sequence). Trimming shortened V by 0 bases and J by 8 bases, and 23 bases separated the two germline ends. The CDR3 region is CATSRDRHSIGSLYSPLHF. The DNA for the CDR3 is TGTGCCACCAGCAGAGATCGGCACAGTATAGGTAGTTTGTATTCACCCCTCCACTTT.

This clonotype has a handful of counts. One base away lies a much larger clone, so this may be a sequencing read error. This likely comes from a read error, as the CDR3 has no conserved phenylalanine or tryptophan at its end. The J gene is TRBJ1-4, the V gene TRBV12-3 or TRBV12-4, with 9 bases identical to TRBD1. CDR3 length equals 16 residues. The ends lost 5 bases at V and 1 base at J; junction bases unmatched: 5. The CDR3 sequence is CASSRDRAITNEKLFL. The CDR3 DNA follows: TGTGCCAGCAGTAGGGACAGGGCGATAACTAATGAAAAACTGTTTCTT.

This chain connects TRBV6-5 to TRBJ1-1, with D possibly matching TRBD1 (6 bases). Germline assignment: CDR1 MNHEY and CDR2 SVGAGI. Trimming stripped 5 bases from V and 3 bases from J, with 16 bases between. The CDR3 totals 15 residues. The DNA of the CDR3 is TGTGCCAGCAGTCCCATGGTGGGGGCGGACACTGAAGCTTTCTTT. Its protein product is CASSPMVGADTEAFF.

Remarks on this clonotype: No conserved phenylalanine or tryptophan is present at the end of the CDR3, so a read error is the likely explanation. The DNA is omitted, as the CDR3 cannot be located on it reliably, and the CDR3 follows TCRdb's listing. The CDR3 loop is CASRGEGGAYNPFFRD. The V and J genes are TRBV2 and TRBJ1-6; the D segment call TRBD1 is taken from the table without a DNA check. Per the germline V gene, CDR1 is SNHLY and CDR2 is FYNNEI. The CDR3 spans 16 residues, counting both ends.